This T cell receptor (beta chain) comes out of a study of memory CD4+ T cells and cytomegalovirus serostatus. As regards this clone: Its antigen remains unidentified.

The table came from immunoSEQ multiplex PCR; TCRdb's copy has only in-frame clones and leaves some out. The repertoire consists of around 53,000 clones, with approximately 79% occurring once and the leading ten covering about 0.86%. Single viable CD3+CD4+CD8-CD45RO+ cells were sorted as the memory CD4+ T cells. Study outcomes and limitations: About two fifths of the roughly 160 known CMV-associated TCRbeta sequences appeared in CD4+ memory.

This CDR3 comprises 13 residues. Germline V gene lookup returns CDR1 MNHEY and CDR2 SVGAGI. The ends were cut back, 4 bases at V and 1 base at J, with 7 bases in the middle. The sequence was collected from an adult in good health and CMV-seronegative. This sequence joins TRBV6-5 and TRBJ1-1, with no clear D. The specimen sequenced was memory CD4+ T cells from blood. CDR3 DNA sequence: TGTGCCAGCAGTTCCCCAGGGAACACTGAAGCTTTCTTT. This codes for CASSSPGNTEAFF.